Presented here are 7 T cell receptor beta chains from one specimen sequenced in a study of cytomegalovirus exposure and HLA in healthy donors. Both 60 Vbeta primers and 13 Jbeta primers went into the PCR. Here immunoSEQ multiplex PCR was the method, and the copy in TCRdb shows in-frame clones only, minus some. The data show roughly 100,000 clones, roughly three quarters seen once. Sequencing used PBMCs. These receptor sequences come from a woman between 18 and 29 years old in good health and CMV-seropositive.

J is TRBJ2-1 and V is TRBV29-1; 8 nucleotides align to TRBD1. After removal of 7 bases from V and 3 bases from J, the junction contained 8 bases not matched to a gene. The germline V gene encodes CDR1 SQVTM and CDR2 ANQGSEA. The CDR3 is 14 residues long. CDR3 protein: CSGTGTGDYNEQFF. The CDR3 coding sequence is TGCAGCGGTACCGGGACAGGCGACTACAATGAGCAGTTCTTC.

The chain uses TRBV10-1 and TRBJ2-5; D not resolved. Trimming took 6 bases from V and 0 from J, leaving 5 bases between them. The CDR3 runs 12 residues. Germline assignment: CDR1 WNHNN and CDR2 SYGVQD (reference sequence). Here the CDR3 DNA reads TGCGCCAGCAGCCAGGACCAAGAGACCCAGTACTTC. Its protein product is CASSQDQETQYF.

The chain's CDR3 is CASSDKTSGVMDEQFF. The CDR3 DNA follows: TGCGCCAGCAGCGACAAGACTAGCGGGGTAATGGATGAGCAGTTCTTC. The V gene is TRBV5-1, the J gene TRBJ2-1; 11 nucleotides align to TRBD2. This CDR3 has 16 amino acids. The V gene's germline CDR1 is SGHRS and CDR2 YFSETQ. The V segment lost 4 bases and the J segment 8 bases; nucleotides outside the gene matches: 11.

The gene calls are TRBV6-5 and TRBJ2-3; D perhaps matches TRBD2 (6 bases). Between the trimmed V and J ends, which lost 6 bases and 2 bases, there was a span of 15 bases. This CDR3 region has 15 residues. The germline V gene has CDR1 MNHEY and CDR2 SVGAGI. CDR3 protein: CASSPGRGNTDTQYF. Written as DNA, the CDR3 is TGTGCCAGCAGCCCGGGACGGGGGAACACAGATACGCAGTATTTT.

This chain links TRBV5-4 with TRBJ1-1, with D hard to call. The ends were cut back, 6 bases at V and 7 bases at J, with 13 bases in the middle. Germline CDR1 reads SGHNT; CDR2 reads YYREEE (reference sequence). CDR3 size: 12 residues. As DNA, the CDR3 is TGTGCCAGCATCTCGAGGGAGAGTGAAGCTTTCTTT. Its protein product is CASISRESEAFF.

The rearrangement links TRBV6-5 to TRBJ1-2; D possibly corresponds to TRBD1 (5 bases). This CDR3 is built from 14 residues. Trimming took off 2 bases at V and 3 bases at J, with 10 bases between the two ends. The germline CDR1 and CDR2 sequences are MNHEY and SVGAGI. This CDR3 reads CASSYNAGDYGYTF. CDR3 coding DNA: TGTGCCAGCAGTTACAATGCGGGGGACTATGGCTACACCTTC.

V usage is TRBV14 and J usage is TRBJ2-3; D gene unclear. The CDR3 extends over 12 amino acids. Trimming took 0 bases from V and 8 from J, leaving 6 bases between them. Looked up from germline, CDR1 is SGHDN and CDR2 is FVKESK. CDR3 in DNA: TGTGCCAGCAGCCAAGACCGGAGTACGCAGTATTTT. Translated: CASSQDRSTQYF.